The 21 T cell receptor beta chains presented below share a single source sample, sequenced in a study of T-cell reconstitution after alpha-beta-depleted transplantation in children. Preparation of the TCRbeta library used unique molecular identifiers. MiXCR, run by TCRdb on the PCR reads, gives a single entry per CDR3 protein. The sample consists of about 170,000 distinct CDR3 sequences, around 10% of them appearing once. The material was PBMCs, obtained before TCRalphabeta/CD19-depleted stem cell transplant. All receptors come from a boy between 2 and 15 years old with acute myeloid leukemia, due to receive a stem cell transplant.

This clonotype was picked up many times. The rearrangement joins TRBV29-1 to TRBJ2-1; D unclear. Trimming removed 7 bases at V and 1 base at J, with 11 bases between. Germline CDR1 reads SQVTM; CDR2 reads ANQGSEA. The CDR3 runs 13 residues. CDR3 in DNA: TGCAGCGGCGGTCTCGCGTCCTACAATGAGCAGTTCTTC. It is translated as CSGGLASYNEQFF.

The sample holds many counts of this clonotype. In DNA form, the CDR3 reads TGTGCCAGCAGCCAAGATTTTGGACTAGCGTCTGGTGAGCAGTTCTTC. Translating gives CASSQDFGLASGEQFF. The chain carries TRBV4-2 and TRBJ2-1, with TRBD2 identical over 9 bases. Germline CDR1 and CDR2: LGHNA and YNFKEQ. V lost 0 bases, J lost 9 bases, and 9 bases stayed unmatched. This CDR3 comprises 16 residues.

This clonotype was seen repeatedly, ten times or more. The V call is TRBV28, the J call TRBJ1-1; no firm D call. The germline V and J ends were trimmed by 4 bases and 8 bases, with 11 bases remaining between them. Per germline, CDR1 MDHEN and CDR2 SYDVKM. The CDR3 sequence is 12 residues long. CDR3 in DNA: TGTGCCAGCAGTTCGCTGCAGTTCGAAGCTTTCTTT. This sequence encodes CASSSLQFEAFF.

This clonotype occurred many times. The J gene is TRBJ1-5, the V gene TRBV12-3 or TRBV12-4; 7 nucleotides match TRBD1. V trimming: 2 bases; J trimming: 3 bases; junction bases outside the gene matches: 4. CDR3 length equals 15 residues. The CDR3 reads CASSLRTGLNQPQHF. Written as DNA, the CDR3 is TGTGCCAGCAGTTTAAGGACAGGCCTCAATCAGCCCCAGCATTTT.

This clonotype was seen repeatedly, ten times or more. The genes are TRBV5-6 and TRBJ2-3, with 12 bases lining up with TRBD2. Germline V gives CDR1 SGHDT, CDR2 YYEEEE. V shed 4 bases and J 2 bases; nucleotides not matched to a gene: 5. This CDR3 has 16 amino acids. The CDR3 DNA reads as TGTGCCAGCAGCCGCACTAGCGGGGGGATCACAGATACGCAGTATTTT. This gives the protein CASSRTSGGITDTQYF. The full variable domain, completed using reference TRBV5-6 and TRBJ2-3, is DAGVTQSPTHLIKTRGQQVTLRCSPKSGHDTVSWYQQALGQGPQFIFQYYEEEERQRGNFPDRFSGHQFPNYSSELNVNALLLGDSALYLCASSRTSGGITDTQYFGPGTRLTVL.

This clonotype was seen ten or more times. The chain carries TRBV29-1 and TRBJ2-3, with 11 bases identical to TRBD2. Per germline, CDR1 SQVTM and CDR2 ANQGSEA. Germline trimming cut 6 bases from V and 6 bases from J; bases unmatched to any gene: 11. This CDR3 comprises 15 residues. CDR3 coding DNA: TGCAGCGTCCGGACTTTAGCGGGGGGGACGGATACGCAGTATTTT. Protein sequence: CSVRTLAGGTDTQYF.

This clonotype has more than one count but fewer than ten. The junction shows a germline mismatch at one end, possibly a read error. This rearrangement joins TRBV19 to TRBJ1-1, with a weak D call TRBD1 (6 bases). The CDR3 runs to 18 residues. Germline CDR1 is LNHDA and CDR2 is SQIVND (reference sequence). This CDR3 reads CSSSRRRGAGASSNEAFF. CDR3 coding DNA: TGTTCCAGTAGTCGCCGGCGAGGGGCAGGGGCTAGTTCTAATGAAGCTTTCTTT. Complete variable domain (other parts from reference TRBV19 and TRBJ1-1): DGGITQSPKYLFRKEGQNVTLSCEQNLNHDAMYWYRQDPGQGLRLIYYSQIVNDFQKGDIAEGYSVSREKKESFPLTVTSAQKNPTAFYLCSSSRRRGAGASSNEAFFGQGTRLTVV.

This clonotype was counted ten times or more. The chain carries TRBV20-1 and TRBJ1-1, with D perhaps TRBD1 (5 bases). Germline V CDR1 and CDR2: DFQATT, SNEGSKA (reference sequence). Deletions cut 6 bases from V and 3 bases from J, with 23 bases between. The CDR3 runs 16 residues. This CDR3 reads CSAPSISGKWYTEAFF. CDR3 coding DNA: TGCAGTGCCCCCTCCATCTCAGGGAAATGGTACACTGAAGCTTTCTTT.

This clonotype was seen repeatedly, ten times or more. The genes are TRBV4-1 and TRBJ2-1, with 12 bases fitting TRBD2. V trimming: 1 base; J trimming: 8 bases; junction bases outside the gene matches: 9. This CDR3 comprises 17 residues. Germline V gene sequence: CDR1 MGHRA, CDR2 YSYEKL. CDR3 sequence reads: CASSQVDRTSGVHEQFF. The CDR3 bases are TGCGCCAGCAGCCAAGTTGATCGGACTAGCGGGGTGCATGAGCAGTTCTTC.

This clonotype occurred many times. The chain uses TRBV5-1 and TRBJ1-2, with D possibly TRBD1 on 6 matching bases. Germline values: CDR1 SGHRS, CDR2 YFSETQ. The CDR3 sequence is 14 residues long. V lost 2 bases to trimming and J lost 2 bases, with 10 bases between them. DNA for the CDR3: TGCGCCAGCAGCTTAGACACAGGGAACTATGGCTACACCTTC. Translated: CASSLDTGNYGYTF.

This clonotype has ten or more counts. The chain couples TRBV2 to TRBJ2-3, with 8 bases lining up with TRBD2. Germline values: CDR1 SNHLY, CDR2 FYNNEI. The CDR3 has 14 residues. The V and J ends lost 4 bases and 3 bases, in that order; junction bases with no gene match: 3. CDR3 sequence: CASSGGGGTDTQYF. The CDR3, as DNA: TGTGCCAGCAGTGGGGGCGGGGGGACAGATACGCAGTATTTT. The whole variable domain, remainder taken from reference TRBV2 and TRBJ2-3, is EPEVTQTPSHQVTQMGQEVILRCVPISNHLYFYWYRQILGQKVEFLVSFYNNEISEKSEIFDDQFSVERPDGSNFTLKIRSTKLEDSAMYFCASSGGGGTDTQYFGPGTRLTVL.

This clonotype was recorded many times. V is TRBV25-1 and J is TRBJ2-5; D possibly uses TRBD1 or TRBD2 (5 bases each). V was cut by 7 bases and J by 5 bases, with 17 bases left in between. Per the germline V gene, CDR1 is MGHDK and CDR2 is SYGVNS. CDR3 length: 14 residues. The CDR3 protein is CASTRGDNSETQYF. The CDR3 DNA follows: TGTGCCAGCACCCGAGGGGATAACTCGGAGACCCAGTACTTC.

This clonotype was found many times. The genes are TRBV12-3 or TRBV12-4 and TRBJ2-5, with 8 positions matching TRBD2. CDR3 size: 15 residues. Trimming at V came to 3 bases and at J to 7 bases, leaving 10 bases not matched to a gene. The CDR3 reads CASSFSGGVRGTQYF. DNA for the CDR3: TGTGCCAGCAGTTTTTCCGGGGGGGTTCGAGGGACCCAGTACTTC.

This clonotype was observed at least ten times. The chain employs TRBV5-6 and TRBJ1-1; 7 nucleotides align to TRBD1. Germline CDR1 is SGHDT and CDR2 is YYEEEE. V was clipped by 0 bases and J by 5 bases; unmatched bases: 4. The CDR3 is made up of 14 amino acids. CDR3 nucleotide sequence: TGTGCCAGCAGCTTGGCAGGGGGATTGACTGAAGCTTTCTTT. Translated: CASSLAGGLTEAFF.

This clonotype was seen ten or more times. The chain links TRBV27 to TRBJ2-5; 8 bases fit TRBD2. CDR3 length: 15 amino acids. In germline, CDR1 is MNHEY, CDR2 SMNVEV (reference sequence). With V trimmed by 3 bases and J by 4 bases, 7 bases remained unmatched. CDR3 in amino acids: CASSFFSGAAETQYF. DNA of the CDR3: TGTGCCAGCAGTTTCTTTAGCGGGGCCGCAGAGACCCAGTACTTC.

Many counts were recorded for this clonotype. The genes are TRBV28 and TRBJ2-7; D unresolved. With 5 bases removed from V and 2 bases from J, the gap between germline ends came to 16 bases. The length of the CDR3 is 15 residues. CDR1 is MDHEN and CDR2 is SYDVKM in the germline V gene. The CDR3 loop is CASSPRRASPYEQYF. The DNA for the CDR3 is TGTGCCAGCAGTCCCCGTAGGGCCAGCCCCTACGAGCAGTACTTC.

A remark on this clonotype: This may arise from a read error, as a much more abundant clone is one base away. The J gene is TRBJ2-7, the V gene TRBV7-4, with 7 nucleotides matching TRBD1. This CDR3 region has 12 residues. The germline V gene encodes CDR1 SGHVT and CDR2 SQSDAQ. The CDR3: CASSLAGGERYF. The CDR3 DNA follows: TGTGCCAGCAGCTTAGCAGGGGGCGAGCGGTACTTC. The full variable domain, in which reference TRBV7-4 and TRBJ2-7 provide the parts outside the CDR3, is GAGVSQSPRYKVAKRGRDVALRCDSISGHVTLYWYRQTLGQGSEVLTYSQSDAQRDKSGRPSGRFSAERPERSVSTLKIQRTEQGDSAVYLCASSLAGGERYFGPGTRLTVT.

The V gene is TRBV19, the J gene TRBJ1-5; 12 positions match TRBD1. V dropped 4 bases and J dropped 4; count of bases not matched to a gene: 8. Looked up from germline, CDR1 is LNHDA and CDR2 is SQIVND (reference sequence). This CDR3 has 17 residues. In DNA, the CDR3 is TGTGCCAGTAGTACCTCGGGACAGGGGGCGAAAAATCAGCCCCAGCATTTT. The encoded protein is CASSTSGQGAKNQPQHF.

This clonotype came up many times. The chain has TRBV2 and TRBJ2-2; D unclear. CDR1 and CDR2 (germline): SNHLY, FYNNEI. The V and J ends lost 7 bases and 3 bases respectively, with 15 bases between them. The CDR3 loop spans 15 amino acids. The CDR3 nucleotides are TGTGCCAGCACCTCTTCGGGCCTCGACACCGGGGAGCTGTTTTTT. This encodes CASTSSGLDTGELFF.

This clonotype has a count of ten or more. The chain carries TRBV3-1 and TRBJ2-2; D call uncertain. With 4 bases removed from V and 1 base from J, the gap between germline ends came to 7 bases. CDR1 and CDR2 from the germline V gene are LGHDT and YNNKEL (reference sequence). The CDR3 has 14 residues. The CDR3 DNA is TGTGCCAGCAGCCCCTACTTGAACACCGGGGAGCTGTTTTTT. It specifies CASSPYLNTGELFF.

This clonotype was found many times. This chain uses TRBV24-1 with TRBJ2-6; D is unclear. The CDR3 runs 16 residues. Germline lookup yields CDR1 KGHDR and CDR2 SFDVKD. Trimming cost V 5 bases and J 3 bases, with 13 bases left between them. The CDR3 sequence is CATSGGNTVGANVLTF. The DNA of the CDR3 is TGTGCCACCAGTGGTGGAAATACGGTTGGGGCCAACGTCCTGACTTTC.